Each of the 18 T cell receptor beta chains below was sequenced from the same sample in a study of T cells in Graves' hyperthyroidism and ophthalmopathy. Using RNA transcripts as the source, TCR beta CDR3 regions were amplified. The TCR CDR3 first-round RT-PCR relied on the HTBI primer set. TCRdb processed the multiplex PCR reads anew with MiXCR; each CDR3 protein has one entry. In the table there are fewer than 650,000 distinct CDR3 sequences, about 14% of which are singletons. Source material: blood. These receptors all come from a woman in her thirties or forties with Graves' hyperthyroidism.

In its sample, this clonotype was seen many times. The rearrangement links TRBV28 to TRBJ1-1; weak D call: TRBD1 (6 bases). CDR3 length equals 15 residues. The V gene lost 5 bases and the J gene lost 5 bases, with 18 bases spanning the gap. Germline CDR1 and CDR2: MDHEN and SYDVKM. The CDR3: CASSPLQGGETEAFF. CDR3 nucleotide sequence: TGTGCCAGCAGTCCCCTACAGGGAGGAGAGACTGAAGCTTTCTTT.

Ten or more counts support this clonotype. The V and J genes are TRBV5-1 and TRBJ2-3; TRBD1 matches 7 bases. V lost 2 bases, J lost 2 bases, and 5 bases stayed unmatched. The CDR3 spans 15 residues. The germline V gene has CDR1 SGHRS and CDR2 YFSETQ. CDR3 nucleotides: TGCGCCAGCAGCTTCCGGGACAGTATCACAGATACGCAGTATTTT. It codes for CASSFRDSITDTQYF.

This clonotype showed up just a few times. Just one base apart from a much larger clone, this may be a read error. The chain has TRBV7-6 and TRBJ2-7; maybe TRBD1 (6 bases). The V and J ends lost 0 bases and 9 bases respectively, with 18 bases between them. The length of the CDR3 is 15 residues. Germline CDR1 is SGHVS and CDR2 is FNYEAQ. The CDR3 bases are TGTGCCAGCAGCTTAGCTGCCAGGGGATCCCACGGGCAGTACTTC. It is translated as CASSLAARGSHGQYF.

This clonotype was detected many times. V and J are TRBV7-8 and TRBJ2-7, with D possibly TRBD1 on 5 matching bases. Germline CDR1 is SGHVS and CDR2 is FQNEAQ. The CDR3 length is 14 residues. V shed 1 base and J shed 3 bases, with 10 bases lying between them. The CDR3 region has the DNA TGTGCCAGCAGCTTAGGTCCAGGGAACTACGAGCAGTACTTC. Translation gives CASSLGPGNYEQYF.

With regard to this clonotype: One junction end does not reproduce the germline sequence, and a read error may be involved. The genes are TRBV5-1 and TRBJ1-1; D is ambiguous. From germline, CDR1 is SGHRS and CDR2 YFSETQ. CDR3 length: 14 amino acids. CDR3 protein: CASSLDAMNTGAFF. CDR3 sequence (DNA): TGCGCCAGCAGCTTGGACGCTATGAACACTGGAGCTTTCTTT.

This clonotype has at least ten counts. For the CDR3, the DNA is TGTGCCTGGAGTCCGGGACAGGGGAGAGCTTTCTTT. It encodes CAWSPGQGRAFF. This chain joins TRBV30 and TRBJ1-1, with TRBD1 matching over 10 bases. CDR1 GTSNPN and CDR2 SVGIG come from the germline V gene (reference sequence). V lost 2 bases and J lost 10; bases outside the gene matches: 4. The CDR3 loop spans 12 amino acids. The variable domain in full, completed from reference TRBV30 and TRBJ1-1, reads SQTIHQWPATLVQPVGSPLSLECTVEGTSNPNLYWYRQAAGRGLQLLFYSVGIGQISSEVPQNLSASRPQDRQFILSSKKLLLSDSGFYLCAWSPGQGRAFFGQGTRLTVV.

The sample holds many counts of this clonotype. V is TRBV20-1 and J is TRBJ2-1, with 8 bases matching TRBD2. CDR3 length equals 15 residues. Germline loops: CDR1 DFQATT, CDR2 SNEGSKA (reference sequence). The J segment lost 8 bases and the V segment lost 0 bases, leaving 9 bases of the junction unmatched. The CDR3 loop is CSARDGSGSYDEQFF. The DNA for the CDR3 is TGCAGTGCTAGAGATGGCAGCGGGAGTTATGATGAGCAGTTCTTC.

This chain connects TRBV29-1 to TRBJ2-7; 9 bases align to TRBD1. CDR1 is SQVTM, CDR2 ANQGSEA, per germline. Losses at the gene ends were 4 bases for V and 6 bases for J; bases not matched to a gene: 4. This CDR3 region has 12 residues. CDR3 protein: CSVVTGGGEQYF. CDR3 DNA: TGCAGCGTTGTCACAGGGGGCGGCGAGCAGTACTTC.

This clonotype was seen ten or more times. The J gene is TRBJ1-1, the V gene TRBV5-6, with D uncertain. CDR1 is SGHDT and CDR2 is YYEEEE in the germline V gene. Trimming removed 2 bases at V and 1 base at J, with 21 bases between. The CDR3 has 18 residues. In nucleotides, the CDR3 is TGTGCCAGCAGCTTCGAGCTTGGCGGAAAGAAGAGGAACACTGAAGCTTTCTTT. Protein product: CASSFELGGKKRNTEAFF.

This clonotype was detected only a few times. The rearrangement uses TRBV4-1 and TRBJ2-7, with a possible D match to TRBD1 (6 bases). CDR3 size: 14 residues. The V and J ends lost 1 base and 4 bases respectively, with 11 bases between them. CDR1 and CDR2 from the germline V gene are MGHRA and YSYEKL. CDR3 in DNA: TGCGCCAGCAGCCAAGCCCAAACAGGGTACGAGCAGTACTTC. This codes for CASSQAQTGYEQYF.

J is TRBJ2-5 and V is TRBV29-1; 9 nucleotides align to TRBD2. Looked up from germline, CDR1 is SQVTM and CDR2 is ANQGSEA. J lost 7 bases, V lost 2 bases, and 14 bases had no gene match. The CDR3 contains 16 residues. CDR3 amino acids: CSVEPPSGTMLGTQYF. Written as DNA, the CDR3 is TGCAGCGTTGAACCCCCTAGCGGGACGATGCTGGGGACCCAGTACTTC.

This clonotype occurred a few times. The CDR3 here is CASSDIRLDIQYF. DNA of the CDR3: TGTGCCAGCAGTGATATCCGTCTGGACATTCAGTACTTC. The V and J genes are TRBV6-1 and TRBJ2-4; D call uncertain. CDR3 size: 13 residues. The V gene lost 3 bases and the J gene lost 8 bases, with 11 bases spanning the gap. CDR1 is MNHNS, CDR2 SASEGT, per germline.

The J gene is TRBJ1-2, the V gene TRBV7-2; 9 nucleotides agree with TRBD1. Germline lookup yields CDR1 SGHTA and CDR2 FQGNSA. V shed 2 bases and J 4 bases; nucleotides not matched to a gene: 2. The CDR3 runs 14 residues. Here the CDR3 DNA reads TGTGCCAGCAGCTTAACAGGGGGCCCCTATGGCTACACCTTC. Residues: CASSLTGGPYGYTF.

This clonotype was picked up many times. The chain is built from TRBV5-1 and TRBJ1-2; possible D gene TRBD1, 6 bases. V shed 4 bases and J shed 4 bases, with 17 bases lying between them. The CDR3 length is 15 residues. The germline gives CDR1 SGHRS, CDR2 YFSETQ. The DNA for the CDR3 is TGCGCCAGCAGCCCCCAAGGCGGGGGGCCCTATGGCTACACCTTC. It specifies CASSPQGGGPYGYTF.

This clonotype was observed once. With a much larger clone just one base away, this may be a read error. The V gene is TRBV3-1, the J gene TRBJ2-5; TRBD1 matches 7 bases. V trimming: 1 base; J trimming: 7 bases; junction bases outside the gene matches: 9. The CDR3 has 15 residues. Germline assignment: CDR1 LGHDT and CDR2 YNNKEL (reference sequence). This CDR3 is CASSQGEGGVGTQYF. CDR3 DNA: TGTGCCAGCAGCCAAGGAGAAGGGGGCGTTGGGACCCAGTACTTC.

This chain links TRBV6-1 with TRBJ2-7, with D unresolved. V was shortened by 7 bases and J by 2 bases, with 18 bases between the two germline ends. Germline loops: CDR1 MNHNS, CDR2 SASEGT. The CDR3 has 15 residues. CDR3 coding DNA: TGTGCCAGCACCCCGGACGGGCAGAATCCCTACGAGCAGTACTTC. Its translation is CASTPDGQNPYEQYF.

There are many counts of this clonotype. The chain is built from TRBV27 and TRBJ2-3, with 8 bases that match TRBD1. The germline V gene encodes CDR1 MNHEY and CDR2 SMNVEV (reference sequence). V was clipped by 3 bases and J by 6 bases; unmatched bases: 5. This CDR3 comprises 14 residues. CDR3 sequence: CASSFRGPSDTQYF. CDR3 nucleotide sequence: TGTGCCAGCAGTTTCAGGGGGCCCTCGGATACGCAGTATTTT.

The chain recombines TRBV12-3 or TRBV12-4 with TRBJ2-7; 13 bases map to TRBD2. The CDR3 spans 16 residues. Trimming removed 6 bases from V and 4 bases from J; junction bases left unmatched: 9. CDR3 DNA: TGTGCCAGCAGCAGACCCGGGACTAGCGGGACATACGAGCAGTACTTC. As protein: CASSRPGTSGTYEQYF.